This T cell receptor beta chain was identified during a study of beta chain features in type 1 diabetes. Findings and caveats of the study: Across all four CD4+ subsets, people with type 1 diabetes showed modestly shorter TCRB CDR3s.

To note about this clone: The antigen remains undetermined.

Since all of the isolated RNA was reverse transcribed, expressed TCRB transcripts were what got sequenced. Some clones are missing from TCRdb's copy, which holds only in-frame ones; the method was immunoSEQ multiplex PCR. The sample carries 150,000 to 200,000 clones, around 63% recorded once. Cells sorted by CD45RO/CCR7/CD25/CD127/CD95/CD27 comprised CD4+ naive, central memory, regulatory and stem cell-like memory cells. This CDR3 region has 14 residues. V lost 3 bases to trimming and J lost 1 base; unmatched junction nucleotides: 4. The germline V gene encodes CDR1 SQVTM and CDR2 ANQGSEA. The chain combines TRBV29-1 with TRBJ1-2; TRBD1 aligns across 8 bases. The sample consisted of naive CD4+ T cells from blood. The sequence derives from a young man with type 1 diabetes. The CDR3 loop reads CSVEGDRHNYGYTF. CDR3 nucleotide sequence: TGCAGCGTTGAGGGGGACAGGCATAACTATGGCTACACCTTC.